This T cell receptor (beta chain) was identified in a study of Tregs in tolerant kidney transplant recipients. The study's findings and limits: Donor-specific Treg expansion exceeded global Treg expansion in tolerant patients, suggesting antigen drive.

The CDR3 extends over 16 amino acids. Method: immunoSEQ multiplex PCR; TCRdb's copy keeps in-frame clones and lacks some. The sample shows 80,000 or so clones, around nine tenths of them seen only once. Related graft donors supplied nonmyeloablative bone marrow transplants, and mixed chimerism was transient. Unstimulated Tregs (CD4+CD25+CD127-) and CD4+CD25- non-Tregs were sorted from PBMCs. Of note for this clone: Its target is not known.

Sequenced material: CD4+ T cells from blood (PBMCs), taken 24 months after the transplant. The origin of this receptor is a human patient who received a combined kidney and bone marrow transplant. Some T cells may have originated in the graft donor. The V and J genes are TRBV21-1 and TRBJ2-2; the D call TRBD2 from the table was never checked on the DNA. TRBV21-1 is labeled a pseudogene. In DNA form, the CDR3 reads TGTGCCAGCAGCATTCCGGGACTTGCGAACACCGGGGAGCTGTTTTTT. Its translation is CASSIPGLANTGELFF.